The following is a T cell receptor beta chain sequence with its context. Antigen specificity is unknown. Germline CDR1 reads DFQATT; CDR2 reads SNEGSKA (reference sequence). This CDR3 is 11 amino acids long. V dropped 5 bases and J dropped 8 bases, with 9 bases sitting between them. Documented treatment: oral pan-JAK inhibitor, 5-10 mg twice daily. These data come from a study of CD8+ T cells in alopecia areata. Study-level points and caveats: Numerous clones, expanded in lesions, remained in scalp and blood during tofacitinib.

TCR sequencing used cDNA made by reverse transcription of extracted RNA. The assay was immunoSEQ multiplex PCR, and TCRdb's table has in-frame clones only and misses some. The sample contains 150,000 to 200,000 clones, around 58% of which appear only once. The TCR originated in a human donor with alopecia areata. The J gene is TRBJ1-4, the V gene TRBV20-1; unclear D gene. The starting material was CD4+ T cells sorted from blood, obtained at approximately week 60, from a patient treated with tofacitinib. CDR3 residues: CSAREAEKLFF. The CDR3 DNA is TGCAGTGCTCGGGAGGCGGAAAAACTGTTTTTT.